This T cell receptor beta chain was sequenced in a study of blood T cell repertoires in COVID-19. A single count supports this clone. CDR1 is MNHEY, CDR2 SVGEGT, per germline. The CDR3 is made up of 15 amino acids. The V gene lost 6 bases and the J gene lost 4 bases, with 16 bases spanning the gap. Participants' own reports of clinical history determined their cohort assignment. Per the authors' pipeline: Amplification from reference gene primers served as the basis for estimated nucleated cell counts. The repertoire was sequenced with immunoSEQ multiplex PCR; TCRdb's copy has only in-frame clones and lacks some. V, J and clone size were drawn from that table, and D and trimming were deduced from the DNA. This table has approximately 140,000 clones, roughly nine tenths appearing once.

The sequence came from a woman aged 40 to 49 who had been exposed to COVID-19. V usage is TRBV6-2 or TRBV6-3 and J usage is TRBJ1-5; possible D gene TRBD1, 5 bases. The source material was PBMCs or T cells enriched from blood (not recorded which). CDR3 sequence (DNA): TGTGCCAGCAGCTCCCGGACACTACAGAATCAGCCCCAGCATTTT. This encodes CASSSRTLQNQPQHF.